The rows below give T cell receptor beta chains drawn from one sample of a study of blood T cell repertoires in COVID-19. Measured with immunoSEQ multiplex PCR; TCRdb has only the in-frame clones, and not every one. The sample holds over 70,000 clones, approximately 81% seen once. The sample consisted of peripheral blood. The receptors come from a man in his fifties or sixties with COVID-19, enrolled during active disease. CDR3s leave out the opening cysteine and the closing phenylalanine or tryptophan. Clone size is not always given. Where it is, it says once, few, many or a class for expanded clones.

clone size	V gene	CDR3 protein
-	TRBV11-2	ASSPLAGPYNEQF
-	TRBV2	ASRRASGEETQY
-	TRBV24-1	ATSDSLDTQY
few	TRBV20-1	SARSGHEQY
-	TRBV6-5	ASRGQGYDEQY
-	TRBV13	ASSLGARDSSYEQY
once	TRBV19	ASSTGDSSGNEQF
-	TRBV6-6	ASSPQGSLSYEQY
-	TRBV2	ASKGGGNTEAF
-	TRBV30	AWNHDFRGPKNIQY
-	TRBV3-1/TRBV3-2	ASSQRFGNTIY
-	TRBV6-5	ASRGGYNSPLH
-	TRBV28	ASSGGTRGIEKLF
few	TRBV28	ASSLPGDGQPQH
few	TRBV7-2	ASSLDRSLYEQY
-	TRBV7-3	ASSLGLAVNEQF
few	TRBV6-5	ASSYSSGSGRGQF
-	TRBV14	ASSRGRKLF
-	TRBV5-1	ASSSGAGGPNEQF
-	TRBV7-3	ASSLRLAGGITGELF
-	TRBV6-5	ASSRTISAGTEAF
-	TRBV19	ASSITGENTEAF
-	TRBV10-1	ASSEVGRQDANEQF
-	TRBV24-1	ATSPRGLREQY
-	TRBV19	ASSMSNTETQY
once	TRBV6-1	ASSVNHRGANTEAF
-	TRBV6-5	ASSFSRRNTGELF
-	TRBV2	ASRETASNQPQH
few	TRBV27	ASRPRGTGNQPQH
-	TRBV24-1	ATSGSLGGYT
few	TRBV5-1	ASSLGGLAGKWALDEQF
-	TRBV9	ASSPQGVEQF
-	TRBV12-5	ASGSTFGGGNTEAF
-	TRBV15	ATSSGFGRGTGNTIY
-	TRBV10-1	ASSEGGQGAYEQY
once	TRBV6-2/TRBV6-3	ASSYSSRGGNQPQH
once	TRBV7-6	ASSSRVAGARETQY
-	TRBV7-9	ASRGLANTEAF
-	TRBV6-5	ASSWTRGGGYGYT
-	TRBV7-2	ASSLVGGEQPQH
-	TRBV10-2	ASSPRAPGELF
once	TRBV11-2	ASSLASPRKGQGYGYT
-	TRBV6-5	ASSYSPGGGYEQY
-	TRBV12-5	ASGFRDRERYGYT
-	TRBV5-6	ASSLAIGEAF
once	TRBV5-4	ASSLVKGGNEKLF
-	TRBV15	ATSAGGQKKLF
-	TRBV10-1	ASSDADRPGELF
-	TRBV9	ASSVGDSNQPQH
-	TRBV3-1/TRBV3-2	ASSQELAGGVDSYEQY
-	TRBV5-1	ASSLGGFEDEQY
once	TRBV9	ASSLGTGEDTEAF
-	TRBV30	AWSKRGGYT
-	TRBV2	ASSEGRVDEKLF
-	TRBV3-1/TRBV3-2	ASSLGRASGGRETQY
-	TRBV30	AWSAGNTIY